These 5 T cell receptor beta chains were all obtained from the same sample, sequenced in a study of control samples from healthy donors and cancer patients. TCRdb's copy holds only in-frame clones and misses some; the assay was immunoSEQ multiplex PCR. The repertoire has a few hundred thousand clones, 80% to 95% of them found once; the top ten carry around 6.5%. The material sequenced was PBMCs. The receptor source for this set is a man aged 35 to 55 with head and neck cancer.

This clone has a handful of counts. At one boundary the junction diverges from the germline segment, which might be a read error. The chain couples TRBV30 to TRBJ1-2; a weak D match, TRBD1 (6 bases). CDR1 GTSNPN and CDR2 SVGIG come from the germline V gene (reference sequence). CDR3 length: 14 amino acids. CDR3: CAWTVQAAIYGYTF. In DNA form, the CDR3 reads TGTGCTTGGACAGTTCAGGCGGCTATCTATGGCTACACCTTC.

J is TRBJ2-7 and V is TRBV27, with 11 bases lining up with TRBD1. Trimming took 6 bases from V and 3 from J; bases not matched to a gene: 1. The CDR3 has 13 residues. CDR1 MNHEY and CDR2 SMNVEV come from the germline V gene (reference sequence). The CDR3 DNA is TGTGCCAGCAGGGGGACAGGGGGCTACGAGCAGTACTTC. Translating gives CASRGTGGYEQYF.

V and J are TRBV28 and TRBJ1-2; D is unresolved. V gave up 8 bases and J gave up 2 bases, with 18 bases separating them. Germline CDR1 reads MDHEN; CDR2 reads SYDVKM. There are 15 residues in the CDR3. CDR3 amino acids: CASRMSTSLNYGYTF. In nucleotides, the CDR3 is TGTGCCAGCCGAATGAGCACAAGCTTAAACTATGGCTACACCTTC.

The chain uses TRBV24-1 and TRBJ2-7; perhaps D is TRBD1 or TRBD2 (5 bases each). Germline-derived CDR1 and CDR2 are KGHDR and SFDVKD. This CDR3 has 15 residues. Deletions cut 4 bases from V and 0 bases from J, with 12 bases between. The CDR3 coding sequence is TGTGCCACCAGTGACCCGGGACGCCTCTCCTACGAGCAGTACTTC. Encoded protein: CATSDPGRLSYEQYF.

This rearrangement joins TRBV11-2 to TRBJ2-1, with TRBD1 matching 9 bases. CDR3 size: 14 residues. The trim removed 3 bases at V and 6 bases at J, leaving 3 bases unmatched. The germline V gene encodes CDR1 SGHAT and CDR2 FQNNGV. In nucleotides, the CDR3 is TGTGCCAGCAGCTTCACGACAGGGGGCAATGAGCAGTTCTTC. Its protein product is CASSFTTGGNEQFF.